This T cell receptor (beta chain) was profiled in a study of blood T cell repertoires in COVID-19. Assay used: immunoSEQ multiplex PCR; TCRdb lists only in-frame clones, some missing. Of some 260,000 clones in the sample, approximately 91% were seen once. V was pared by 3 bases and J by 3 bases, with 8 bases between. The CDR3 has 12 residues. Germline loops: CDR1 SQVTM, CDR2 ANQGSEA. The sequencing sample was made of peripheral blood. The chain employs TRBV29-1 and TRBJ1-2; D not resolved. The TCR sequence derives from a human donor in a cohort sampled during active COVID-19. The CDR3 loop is CSVDPPDYGYTF. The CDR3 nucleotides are TGCAGCGTTGATCCGCCAGACTATGGCTACACCTTC.